The 19 T cell receptor beta chains given below trace back to one sample, sequenced in a study of response to subunit inactivated influenza vaccine. TCRdb called the RT-PCR reads again in MiXCR, with one record for every CDR3 protein. The top ten hold roughly a tenth of the sample, which has over 750,000 distinct CDR3 sequences, 20% to 25% seen once. The specimen was PBMCs from blood, collected less than 6 days after vaccination. The receptors originated from a man between 45 and 60 years old who received an inactivated influenza vaccine.

The genes are TRBV12-3 or TRBV12-4 and TRBJ1-3; D not resolved. There are 13 residues in the CDR3. V shed 6 bases and J shed 9 bases, with 15 bases lying between them. The CDR3 spells CASRTGRVGTIYF. The DNA of the CDR3 is TGTGCCAGCAGAACCGGGAGGGTGGGCACCATATATTTT.

The chain combines TRBV18 with TRBJ2-6; 7 bases fit TRBD1. V lost 2 bases, J lost 0 bases, and 7 bases stayed unmatched. CDR3 length: 18 amino acids. Germline V gene data show CDR1 as KGHSH and CDR2 as LQKENI. CDR3: CASSPGQQGPSGANVLTF. The CDR3 DNA reads as TGTGCCAGCTCACCAGGACAACAGGGGCCCTCTGGGGCCAACGTCCTGACTTTC. Based on the CDR3 plus reference TRBV18 and TRBJ2-6, the full variable domain is NAGVMQNPRHLVRRRGQEARLRCSPMKGHSHVYWYRQLPEEGLKFMVYLQKENIIDESGMPKERFSAEFPKEGPSILRIQQVVRGDSAAYFCASSPGQQGPSGANVLTFGAGSRLTVL.

The genes are TRBV12-3 or TRBV12-4 and TRBJ1-1; 9 nucleotides agree with TRBD1. After removal of 6 bases from V and 4 bases from J, the junction contained 6 bases not matched to a gene. The CDR3 has 14 residues. CDR3 DNA sequence: TGTGCCAGCAGACTGACAGGGGGGATCACTGAAGCTTTCTTT. Translating it yields CASRLTGGITEAFF.

There are a few counts of this clonotype. This chain joins TRBV7-9 and TRBJ2-1, with no clear D. V was shortened by 3 bases and J by 8 bases, with 14 bases between the two germline ends. Germline assignment: CDR1 SEHNR and CDR2 FQNEAQ (reference sequence). CDR3 length: 14 amino acids. The CDR3 is CASSFVLLKDEQFF. DNA for the CDR3: TGTGCCAGCAGCTTCGTTCTCCTGAAGGATGAGCAGTTCTTC.

The V call is TRBV3-1, the J call TRBJ2-1, with TRBD2 matching 14 bases. Germline CDR1 and CDR2: LGHDT and YNNKEL (reference sequence). The CDR3 runs to 17 residues. Trimming took 2 bases from V and 9 from J; bases not matched to a gene: 9. CDR3 coding DNA: TGTGCCAGCAGCCAAAGCCCGGGACTAGCGGGAGAGGGTGAGCAGTTCTTC. It specifies CASSQSPGLAGEGEQFF.

Only a few counts were recorded for this clonotype. J is TRBJ1-5 and V is TRBV12-3 or TRBV12-4; D might be TRBD1 (5 bases). The CDR3 has 16 residues. V was trimmed by 3 bases and J by 7 bases, leaving 19 bases between them. CDR3 protein: CASSLGQGRTGQPQHF. CDR3 sequence (DNA): TGTGCCAGCAGTTTGGGGCAGGGTAGAACGGGACAGCCCCAGCATTTT.

This clonotype has just a few counts. The chain joins TRBV24-1 to TRBJ2-3; D is unresolved. Germline V gene lookup returns CDR1 KGHDR and CDR2 SFDVKD. V lost 3 bases, J lost 0 bases, and 18 bases lay in between. CDR3 length: 18 residues. The CDR3 sequence is CATSDEAGSWLSTDTQYF. Written as DNA, the CDR3 is TGTGCCACCAGTGATGAGGCAGGATCGTGGCTTAGCACAGATACGCAGTATTTT.

The chain employs TRBV5-6 and TRBJ2-4; D gene unclear. The CDR3 contains 14 residues. Trimming shortened V by 4 bases and J by 2 bases, and 10 bases separated the two germline ends. Germline values: CDR1 SGHDT, CDR2 YYEEEE. The CDR3 reads CASSTNGPKNIQYF. CDR3 in DNA: TGTGCCAGCAGCACCAACGGGCCCAAAAACATTCAGTACTTC. Looking up the rest from reference TRBV5-6 and TRBJ2-4 gives the full variable domain: DAGVTQSPTHLIKTRGQQVTLRCSPKSGHDTVSWYQQALGQGPQFIFQYYEEEERQRGNFPDRFSGHQFPNYSSELNVNALLLGDSALYLCASSTNGPKNIQYFGAGTRLSVL.

V is TRBV2 and J is TRBJ2-2; D is uncertain. Trimming removed 6 bases from V and 6 bases from J, with 14 bases in between. This CDR3 contains 14 residues. Germline lookup yields CDR1 SNHLY and CDR2 FYNNEI. CDR3 DNA: TGTGCCAGCAGGGGATCGGTTCGTCCCGGGGAGCTGTTTTTT. Protein: CASRGSVRPGELFF.

The chain uses TRBV29-1 and TRBJ2-7; D uncertain. CDR1 SQVTM and CDR2 ANQGSEA come from the germline V gene. Trimming left V 6 bases short and J 3 bases short, with 18 bases between. The CDR3 is 14 amino acids. This CDR3 is CSVRSSGRGYEQYF. In nucleotides, the CDR3 is TGCAGCGTCAGGTCGTCCGGGCGAGGCTACGAGCAGTACTTC.

The gene calls are TRBV10-3 and TRBJ1-2; 9 nucleotides align to TRBD1. J lost 8 bases, V lost 0 bases, and 7 bases had no gene match. Per germline, CDR1 ENHRY and CDR2 SYGVKD. The CDR3 covers 15 residues. This CDR3 is CAISESNRGQSGYTF. The DNA for the CDR3 is TGTGCCATCAGTGAGTCGAACAGGGGGCAGTCCGGCTACACCTTC.

This clonotype was counted ten times or more. The genes are TRBV3-1 and TRBJ2-3; 7 bases are a match to TRBD1. The CDR3 has 15 residues. Losses at the gene ends were 2 bases for V and 3 bases for J; bases not matched to a gene: 5. Germline V gives CDR1 LGHDT, CDR2 YNNKEL (reference sequence). The CDR3 DNA reads as TGTGCCAGCAGCCAAACAGGGGTGAAGACAGATACGCAGTATTTT. It specifies CASSQTGVKTDTQYF.

This clonotype was counted between two and nine times. For the CDR3, the DNA is TGCGCCAGCAGCTTGGCCGAGAGAGACGGCGGTGACATTCAGTACTTC. The encoded protein is CASSLAERDGGDIQYF. V and J are TRBV5-1 and TRBJ2-4; D gene uncertain. With 0 bases removed from V and 8 bases from J, the gap between germline ends came to 18 bases. The CDR3 runs 16 residues. Germline lookup yields CDR1 SGHRS and CDR2 YFSETQ.

This clonotype was found many times. A junction end diverges from the germline sequence, so it may reflect a read error. V and J are TRBV5-1 and TRBJ1-1; no clear D. Germline V lookup: CDR1 SGHRS, CDR2 YFSETQ. The CDR3 length is 13 residues. CDR3 coding DNA: TGTGCCAGCAGCTTAGGACGAGACACTGAAGCTTTCTTT. Its protein product is CASSLGRDTEAFF.

This clonotype was seen more than once but under ten times. The V and J genes are TRBV27 and TRBJ2-2; no firm D call. V was shortened by 2 bases and J by 2 bases, with 21 bases between the two germline ends. CDR1 and CDR2 from the germline V gene are MNHEY and SMNVEV (reference sequence). This CDR3 comprises 19 residues. This CDR3 reads CASSLGRFGVPTNTGELFF. Here the CDR3 DNA reads TGTGCCAGCAGTTTAGGGCGTTTTGGTGTCCCAACAAACACCGGGGAGCTGTTTTTT.

The CDR3 is CSARDLSIQETQYF. The CDR3 coding sequence is TGCAGTGCTAGAGATCTTAGCATCCAAGAGACCCAGTACTTC. The chain uses TRBV20-1 and TRBJ2-5; no reliable D call. This CDR3 is 14 amino acids long. Germline V CDR1 and CDR2: DFQATT, SNEGSKA (reference sequence). V gave up 0 bases and J gave up 1 base, with 9 bases separating them.

The V and J genes are TRBV18 and TRBJ2-2, with D hard to call. The ends were cut back, 8 bases at V and 8 bases at J, with 18 bases in the middle. The germline V gene encodes CDR1 KGHSH and CDR2 LQKENI. The CDR3 loop spans 14 amino acids. CDR3 sequence: CASAQRQFVGELFF. CDR3 DNA: TGTGCCAGCGCACAGCGTCAGTTCGTGGGGGAGCTGTTTTTT.

The V gene is TRBV27, the J gene TRBJ1-6; no clear D gene. Deletions cut 2 bases from V and 7 bases from J, with 9 bases between. CDR3 length: 14 amino acids. Per the germline V gene, CDR1 is MNHEY and CDR2 is SMNVEV (reference sequence). The CDR3 region is CASSLKLENSPLHF. DNA of the CDR3: TGTGCCAGCAGTTTAAAGTTAGAGAATTCACCCCTCCACTTT.

This clonotype came up many times. The chain employs TRBV5-1 and TRBJ1-1; 9 nucleotides align to TRBD1. This CDR3 comprises 15 residues. The V gene end was trimmed by 4 bases and the J gene end by 4 bases; junction bases not matched to a gene: 8. Germline-derived CDR1 and CDR2 are SGHRS and YFSETQ. In DNA, the CDR3 is TGCGCCAGCAGCACCCAGACAGGGGGAAGCACTGAAGCTTTCTTT. Its translation: CASSTQTGGSTEAFF. The whole variable domain, remainder taken from reference TRBV5-1 and TRBJ1-1, is KAGVTQTPRYLIKTRGQQVTLSCSPISGHRSVSWYQQTPGQGLQFLFEYFSETQRNKGNFPGRFSGRQFSNSRSEMNVSTLELGDSALYLCASSTQTGGSTEAFFGQGTRLTVV.